This T cell receptor (beta chain) was sequenced during a study of blood T cells in healthy people across ages. Germline-derived CDR1 and CDR2 are SGDLS and YYNGEE. The CDR3 has 17 amino acids. A second PCR, run for about 7 to 11 cycles, used a sample-barcoded 5' primer plus a J-beta primer mix. TCRdb redid the calling of the 5' RACE reads with MiXCR, one entry per CDR3 protein. The sample holds 600,000 to 850,000 distinct CDR3 sequences, roughly 25% seen once. This clonotype was seen a handful of times. The antigen remains unidentified. One end of the junction is discordant with germline, which a read error may explain. Findings and caveats of the study: Long-lived donors had more naive CD4+ cells and higher diversity than aged donors.

The same sample was also used in a study of T cells of mothers and their children.

Input material: blood. The rearrangement uses TRBV9 and TRBJ2-4; 7 bases fit TRBD2. The receptor was derived from a boy younger than 18 in good health. The CDR3, as DNA: TGTGCCAGCAGCTCATTGGAGGGCGGGAGACCCAAAAACATTCAGCACTTC. Translation gives CASSSLEGGRPKNIQHF.